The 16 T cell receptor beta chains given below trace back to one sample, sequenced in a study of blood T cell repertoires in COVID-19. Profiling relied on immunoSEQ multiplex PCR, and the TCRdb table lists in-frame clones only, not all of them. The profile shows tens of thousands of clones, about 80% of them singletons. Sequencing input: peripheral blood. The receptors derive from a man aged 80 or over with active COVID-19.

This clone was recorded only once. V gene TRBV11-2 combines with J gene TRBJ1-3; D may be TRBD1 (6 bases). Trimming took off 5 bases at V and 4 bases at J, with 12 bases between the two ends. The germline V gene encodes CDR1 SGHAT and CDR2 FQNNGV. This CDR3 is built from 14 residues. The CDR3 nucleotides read TGTGCCAGCAGCCTCGAAAGGGGGGGAAACACCATATATTTT. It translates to CASSLERGGNTIYF. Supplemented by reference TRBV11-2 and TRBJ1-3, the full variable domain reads EAGVAQSPRYKIIEKRQSVAFWCNPISGHATLYWYQQILGQGPKLLIQFQNNGVVDDSQLPKDRFSAERLKGVDSTLKIQPAKLEDSAVYLCASSLERGGNTIYFGEGSWLTVV.

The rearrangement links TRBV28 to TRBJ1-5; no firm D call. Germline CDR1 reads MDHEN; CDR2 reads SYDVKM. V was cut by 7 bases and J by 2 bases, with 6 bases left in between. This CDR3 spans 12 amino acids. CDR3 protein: CASMGGNQPQHF. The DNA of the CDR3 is TGTGCCAGCATGGGCGGCAATCAGCCCCAGCATTTT.

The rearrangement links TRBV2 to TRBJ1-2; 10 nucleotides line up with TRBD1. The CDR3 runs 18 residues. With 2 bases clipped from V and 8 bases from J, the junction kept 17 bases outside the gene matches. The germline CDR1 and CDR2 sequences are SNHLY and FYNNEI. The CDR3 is CASSEKRGTGAARNGYTF. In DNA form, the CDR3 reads TGTGCCAGCAGTGAAAAAAGGGGGACAGGGGCCGCTCGGAACGGCTACACCTTC.

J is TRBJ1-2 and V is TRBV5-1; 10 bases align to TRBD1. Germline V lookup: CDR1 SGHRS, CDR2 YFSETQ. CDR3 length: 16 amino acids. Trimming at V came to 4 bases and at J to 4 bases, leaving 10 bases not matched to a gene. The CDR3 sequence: CASSPLSGTGAYGYTF. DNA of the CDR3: TGCGCCAGCAGCCCTCTAAGTGGGACAGGGGCCTATGGCTACACCTTC. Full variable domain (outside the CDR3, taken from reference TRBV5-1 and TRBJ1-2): KAGVTQTPRYLIKTRGQQVTLSCSPISGHRSVSWYQQTPGQGLQFLFEYFSETQRNKGNFPGRFSGRQFSNSRSEMNVSTLELGDSALYLCASSPLSGTGAYGYTFGSGTRLTVV.

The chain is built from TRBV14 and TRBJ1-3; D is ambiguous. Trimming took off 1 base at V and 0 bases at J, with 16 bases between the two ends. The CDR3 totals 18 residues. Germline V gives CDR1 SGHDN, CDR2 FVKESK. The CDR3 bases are TGTGCCAGCAGCCAAGCCCGTCTCCTAATCGGCTCTGGAAACACCATATATTTT. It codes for CASSQARLLIGSGNTIYF.

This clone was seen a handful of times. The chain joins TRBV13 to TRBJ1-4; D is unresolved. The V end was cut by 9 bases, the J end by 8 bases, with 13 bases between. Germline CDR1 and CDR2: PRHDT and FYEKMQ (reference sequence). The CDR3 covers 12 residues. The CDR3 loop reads CASNRAEEKLFF. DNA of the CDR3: TGTGCCAGTAATAGAGCGGAAGAAAAACTGTTTTTT.

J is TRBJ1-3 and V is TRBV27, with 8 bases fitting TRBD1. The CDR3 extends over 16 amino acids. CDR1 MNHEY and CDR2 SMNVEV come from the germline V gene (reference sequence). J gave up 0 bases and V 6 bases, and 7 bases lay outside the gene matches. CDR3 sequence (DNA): TGTGCCAGCAGCCGCACAGGGGGTCCCTCTGGAAACACCATATATTTT. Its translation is CASSRTGGPSGNTIYF.

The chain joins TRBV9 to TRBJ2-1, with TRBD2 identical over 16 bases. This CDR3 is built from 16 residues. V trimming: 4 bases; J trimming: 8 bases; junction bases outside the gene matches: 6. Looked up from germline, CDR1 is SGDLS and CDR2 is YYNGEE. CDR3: CASSKGLAGGRDEQFF. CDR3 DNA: TGTGCCAGCAGCAAGGGACTAGCGGGAGGGAGGGATGAGCAGTTCTTC.

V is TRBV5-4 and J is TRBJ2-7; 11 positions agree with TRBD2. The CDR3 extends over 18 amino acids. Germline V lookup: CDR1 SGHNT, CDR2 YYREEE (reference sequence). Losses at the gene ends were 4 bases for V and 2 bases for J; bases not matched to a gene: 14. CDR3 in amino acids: CASSPGASGGTRAYEQYF. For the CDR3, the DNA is TGTGCCAGCAGCCCGGGAGCTAGCGGGGGGACCCGAGCCTACGAGCAGTACTTC.

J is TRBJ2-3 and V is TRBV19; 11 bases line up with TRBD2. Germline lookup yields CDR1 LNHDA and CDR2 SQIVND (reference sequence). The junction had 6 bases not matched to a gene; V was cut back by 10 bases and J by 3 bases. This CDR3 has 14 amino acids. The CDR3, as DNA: TGTGCCACTCGTACTAGCGGGAGAACAGATACGCAGTATTTT. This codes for CATRTSGRTDTQYF.

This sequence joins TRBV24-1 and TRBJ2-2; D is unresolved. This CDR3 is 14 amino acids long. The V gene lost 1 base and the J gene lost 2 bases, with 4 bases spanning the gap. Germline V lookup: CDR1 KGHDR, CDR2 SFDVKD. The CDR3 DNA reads TGTGCCACCAGTGATTTCACTAACACCGGGGAGCTGTTTTTT. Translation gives CATSDFTNTGELFF.

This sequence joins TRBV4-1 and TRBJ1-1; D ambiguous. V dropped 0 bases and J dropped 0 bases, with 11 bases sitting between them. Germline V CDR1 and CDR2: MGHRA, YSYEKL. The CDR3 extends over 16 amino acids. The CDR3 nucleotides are TGCGCCAGCAGCCAAGAATACCGGCAGGTGAACACTGAAGCTTTCTTT. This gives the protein CASSQEYRQVNTEAFF.

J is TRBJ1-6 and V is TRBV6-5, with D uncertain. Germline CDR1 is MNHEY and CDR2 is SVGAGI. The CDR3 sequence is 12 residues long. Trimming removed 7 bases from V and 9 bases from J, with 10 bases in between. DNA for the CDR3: TGTGCCAGCACCCAGCGGGGTTCACCCCTCCACTTT. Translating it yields CASTQRGSPLHF.

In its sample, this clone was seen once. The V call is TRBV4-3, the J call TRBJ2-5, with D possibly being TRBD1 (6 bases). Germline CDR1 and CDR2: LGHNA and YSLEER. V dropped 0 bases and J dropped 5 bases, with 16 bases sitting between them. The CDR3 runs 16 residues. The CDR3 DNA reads TGCGCCAGCAGCCAAGAATGGAAAGGGACAAGGGAGACCCAGTACTTC. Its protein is CASSQEWKGTRETQYF.

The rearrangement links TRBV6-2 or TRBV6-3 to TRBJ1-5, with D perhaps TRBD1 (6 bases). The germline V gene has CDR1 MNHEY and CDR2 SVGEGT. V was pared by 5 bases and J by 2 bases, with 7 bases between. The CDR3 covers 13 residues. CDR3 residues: CASSRTGNQPQHF. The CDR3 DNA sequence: TGTGCCAGCAGTAGGACAGGCAATCAGCCCCAGCATTTT.

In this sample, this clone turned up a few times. The CDR3 region has the DNA TGTGCCAGTTCCGCACAGGGTAGTGGTAATTCACCCCTCCACTTT. Translating it yields CASSAQGSGNSPLHF. The V call is TRBV19, the J call TRBJ1-6; tentative D call: TRBD1 (6 bases). The CDR3 is 15 residues long. Trimming removed 8 bases from V and 6 bases from J, with 17 bases in between. The germline V gene encodes CDR1 LNHDA and CDR2 SQIVND (reference sequence).